The 5 T cell receptor beta chains below all came from one sample that was sequenced in a study of vaccination and CD4 T cells after COVID-19 (dated by TCRdb to between 2021 and 2024). For these receptors, no antigen is known. In the paper's terms, the treatment or condition label means: approximately 10-day PBMC culture with coronavirus spike peptide pools or control peptides (ViraFEST assay). Library preparation was by PCR. The sequencer was an Illumina iSeq 100. TCR sequencing of DNA from cultured CD4+ T cells used the Oncomine TCR Beta short-read assay at the Johns Hopkins FTIC core. TCRdb reprocessing: public reads trimmed at Q25 with fastp, clones called with MiXCR, in-frame beta chains kept. Each CDR3 protein appears once, grouped with its most common genes and DNA. This sample gives roughly 22,000 distinct CDR3 sequences in total; about three fifths of them show up just once. The ten largest clones add up to 7.8% of the sample.

The sequenced sample was CD4+ T cells from blood, cultured in vitro. The receptor set was obtained from a human donor who had recovered from COVID-19.

This sequence joins TRBV6-5 and TRBJ1-2, with D unclear. The CDR3 totals 11 residues. Deletions cut 2 bases from V and 11 bases from J, with 9 bases between. Germline V gene lookup returns CDR1 MNHEY and CDR2 SVGAGI. CDR3: CASSYGMRYTF. Written as DNA, the CDR3 is TGTGCCAGCAGTTACGGCATGAGATACACCTTC.

The chain uses TRBV20-1 and TRBJ1-5; no reliable D call. Germline CDR1 is DFQATT and CDR2 is SNEGSKA (reference sequence). V lost 6 bases and J lost 2, with 17 bases in between. The CDR3 has 15 residues. The chain's CDR3 is CSARTHFRGNQPQHF. The CDR3 nucleotides read TGCAGTGCCCGGACCCATTTTAGGGGCAATCAGCCCCAGCATTTT.

The chain joins TRBV20-1 to TRBJ2-7; D is ambiguous. Trimming pared 3 bases from V and 4 bases from J, leaving 16 bases between. The V gene's germline CDR1 is DFQATT and CDR2 SNEGSKA (reference sequence). The CDR3 totals 14 residues. As DNA, the CDR3 is TGCAGTGCTAGTCACGCGCAGGTGACTTACGAGCAGTACTTC. This encodes CSASHAQVTYEQYF.

The gene calls are TRBV28 and TRBJ2-3; possible D gene TRBD2, 6 bases. The germline CDR1 and CDR2 sequences are MDHEN and SYDVKM. The ends were cut back, 7 bases at V and 0 bases at J, with 14 bases in the middle. CDR3 length: 15 residues. CDR3 loop: CASKGPGTSTDTQYF. The CDR3 DNA reads TGTGCCAGCAAAGGCCCGGGGACTAGCACAGATACGCAGTATTTT.

The CDR3 region has the DNA TGTGCCAGCAGTCCCCGTTGGGCCATGAACACTGAAGCTTTCTTT. This sequence encodes CASSPRWAMNTEAFF. This chain uses TRBV6-2 or TRBV6-3 with TRBJ1-1; no clear D. Trimming left V 5 bases short and J 0 bases short, with 13 bases between. CDR1 is MNHEY and CDR2 is SVGEGT in the germline V gene. This CDR3 is 15 amino acids long.